This TCR beta chain was sequenced in a study of tumor and adjacent non-tumor tissue in lung cancer. Whole-study context: Stage I to III disease affected about ten men and roughly 5 women aged about 30 to 85.

This sample's RNA came from whole unsorted tissue. A remark on this clonotype: Its antigen is as yet unknown. One junction end does not reproduce the germline sequence, and a read error may be involved.

Study observations and caveats: In normal lung, the top 100 clones were significantly more dominant than in tumor.

A modified ARM-PCR protocol with three rounds of nested PCR amplified TCRbeta. TCRdb re-called the multiplex PCR reads through MiXCR, storing one row per CDR3 protein. The table records fewer than 85,000 distinct CDR3 sequences, around 75% of them present only once. Per the germline V gene, CDR1 is DFQATT and CDR2 is SNEGSKA (reference sequence). The CDR3 contains 16 residues. The chain joins TRBV20-1 to TRBJ2-1; unclear D gene. The sample was lung tumor tissue. The receptor was isolated from a woman in her forties or fifties with non-small cell lung cancer. Written as DNA, the CDR3 is TGCAGTGCTCCCAGTGGGCGGTTGAGCTCCTACAATGAGCGGTTCTTC. Translation: CSAPSGRLSSYNERFF.